This T cell receptor beta chain was documented in a study of tumor and adjacent non-tumor tissue in lung cancer. Study at large: Histology: 12 adenocarcinoma, a couple of squamous cell carcinoma, 1 small cell lung cancer.

Per the germline V gene, CDR1 is MNHNS and CDR2 is SASEGT. The CDR3 length is 13 residues. The library came from three nested PCR rounds adapted from ARM-PCR protocols. Each CDR3 protein is one row after TCRdb ran MiXCR on the multiplex PCR reads. Found here are around 74,000 distinct CDR3 sequences, around 70% of them singletons; the top ten hold around a quarter. Regarding this clonotype: One end of the junction does not line up with germline, which may come from a read error.

The template was RNA from unsorted bulk tissue. More than 3 cm separated this lung sample from the edge of the tumor. Sequences were obtained from distant non-tumor lung tissue. This receptor was taken from a woman between 45 and 60 years old with non-small cell lung cancer. This sequence joins TRBV6-1 and TRBJ2-3; no clear D gene. CDR3 coding DNA: TGTACCAGCAGTCGAGACAAAGCAGATACGCAGTATTTT. It yields the protein CTSSRDKADTQYF.